The next 21 T cell receptor beta chains were all read from a single sample in a study of blood T cell repertoires in COVID-19. The method was immunoSEQ multiplex PCR; TCRdb's version includes in-frame clones alone and lacks a portion of them. The sample lists some 350,000 clones; over 80% were seen once. The sequenced sample was peripheral blood. Every receptor here comes from a woman between 50 and 59 years old with COVID-19, enrolled during active disease.

The chain carries TRBV2 and TRBJ2-7; D gene ambiguous. Germline CDR1 is SNHLY and CDR2 is FYNNEI. CDR3 length: 11 residues. Trimming stripped 4 bases from V and 2 bases from J, with 3 bases between. The DNA of the CDR3 is TGTGCCAGCAGTGCAGCCTACGAGCAGTACTTC. Amino acids: CASSAAYEQYF.

This clone showed up just once. The chain links TRBV28 to TRBJ1-2; 8 bases align to TRBD1. CDR1 is MDHEN and CDR2 is SYDVKM in the germline V gene. This CDR3 is 16 amino acids long. J was trimmed by 1 base and V by 7 bases; bases with no gene match: 11. DNA for the CDR3: TGTGCCAGCACCCCCTGGGGGACAGGTAGTAACTATGGCTACACCTTC. It yields the protein CASTPWGTGSNYGYTF.

The J gene is TRBJ2-1, the V gene TRBV28, with D perhaps matching TRBD1 (6 bases). This CDR3 spans 16 amino acids. Between the trimmed V and J ends, which lost 2 bases and 0 bases, there was a span of 11 bases. The germline V gene has CDR1 MDHEN and CDR2 SYDVKM. Written as DNA, the CDR3 is TGTGCCAGCAGTTTACCCGGGACACGCTCCTACAATGAGCAGTTCTTC. This translates into CASSLPGTRSYNEQFF.

There are many counts of this clone. The V call is TRBV3-1 (or the pseudogene TRBV3-2), the J call TRBJ1-2; 7 bases are a match to TRBD1. V dropped 2 bases and J dropped 10; count of bases not matched to a gene: 4. This CDR3 comprises 12 residues. The germline CDR1 and CDR2 sequences are LGHDT and YNNKEL (reference sequence). The CDR3 coding sequence is TGTGCCAGCAGCCAAAACAGGGGTTACTACACCTTC. As protein: CASSQNRGYYTF.

V is TRBV19 and J is TRBJ1-5, with a possible D match to TRBD1 (6 bases). The CDR3 length is 15 residues. The V end was cut by 7 bases, the J end by 5 bases, with 18 bases between. CDR1 and CDR2 (germline): LNHDA, SQIVND (reference sequence). The CDR3 DNA reads TGTGCCAGTACCTCAGACAGGAGGTACGATCAGCCCCAGCATTTT. Translated, it gives CASTSDRRYDQPQHF.

The CDR3 DNA is TGTGCCAGCAGCCCAGGCATAAGGGCTAGCGGGAGGTCGGGTCCCGGGGAGCTGTTTTTT. It encodes CASSPGIRASGRSGPGELFF. The J gene is TRBJ2-2, the V gene TRBV9, with 11 bases fitting TRBD2. The CDR3 loop spans 20 amino acids. CDR1 is SGDLS, CDR2 YYNGEE, per germline. V dropped 4 bases and J dropped 6; count of bases not matched to a gene: 20.

J is TRBJ2-6 and V is TRBV4-3, with D possibly TRBD2 on 6 matching bases. The germline V gene encodes CDR1 LGHNA and CDR2 YSLEER. V dropped 0 bases and J dropped 7 bases, with 13 bases sitting between them. This CDR3 contains 16 residues. This CDR3 reads CASSQDSSGLANVLTF. The CDR3, as DNA: TGCGCCAGCAGCCAAGATTCGAGCGGGCTAGCCAACGTCCTGACTTTC.

This clone was seen once. The chain uses TRBV24-1 and TRBJ1-2; weak D call: TRBD1 (5 bases). The length of the CDR3 is 13 residues. V gave up 3 bases and J gave up 10 bases, with 14 bases separating them. The germline CDR1 and CDR2 sequences are KGHDR and SFDVKD. The DNA of the CDR3 is TGTGCCACCAGTGATCGGGCAGGGAGGGACTACACCTTC. It codes for CATSDRAGRDYTF.

The J gene is TRBJ2-7, the V gene TRBV5-1; TRBD2 matches 8 bases. The CDR3 length is 14 residues. V gave up 4 bases and J gave up 5 bases; unmatched junction bases: 8. Germline CDR1 is SGHRS and CDR2 is YFSETQ. The CDR3 loop reads CASSPVGSGNEQYF. In DNA form, the CDR3 reads TGCGCCAGCAGCCCTGTTGGTAGCGGGAACGAGCAGTACTTC.

The V gene is TRBV19, the J gene TRBJ1-2, with D possibly being TRBD1 (6 bases). Trimming removed 6 bases at V and 4 bases at J, with 18 bases between. Germline-derived CDR1 and CDR2 are LNHDA and SQIVND (reference sequence). The CDR3 has 15 amino acids. CDR3 region: CASSENKQGIYGYTF. The DNA for the CDR3 is TGTGCCAGTAGCGAGAACAAACAGGGAATCTATGGCTACACCTTC.

V is TRBV10-3 and J is TRBJ2-2; D is perhaps TRBD1 (5 bases). V lost 2 bases and J lost 1, with 8 bases in between. Germline assignment: CDR1 ENHRY and CDR2 SYGVKD. This CDR3 has 15 amino acids. CDR3: CAISERGGNTGELFF. In DNA form, the CDR3 reads TGTGCCATCAGTGAGAGGGGCGGGAACACCGGGGAGCTGTTTTTT.

The CDR3 coding sequence is TGCGCCAGTGCCGGGACAGGAGATTCCTACGAGCAGTACTTC. Translating it yields CASAGTGDSYEQYF. The V and J genes are TRBV10-1 and TRBJ2-7; 8 bases match TRBD1. V gave up 9 bases and J gave up 1 base; unmatched junction bases: 8. The CDR3 runs to 14 residues. Germline lookup yields CDR1 WNHNN and CDR2 SYGVQD (reference sequence).

V is TRBV2 and J is TRBJ2-3; D remains ambiguous. With 5 bases removed from V and 0 bases from J, the gap between germline ends came to 9 bases. Germline CDR1 is SNHLY and CDR2 is FYNNEI. This CDR3 has 14 amino acids. The CDR3 DNA follows: TGTGCCAGCAGTTTAATTGTAAGCACAGATACGCAGTATTTT. Residues: CASSLIVSTDTQYF.

The chain links TRBV13 to TRBJ1-4; D unclear. CDR1 PRHDT and CDR2 FYEKMQ come from the germline V gene (reference sequence). The V end lost 4 bases, the J end lost 5 bases, and 8 bases lay between the germline ends. This CDR3 is 13 amino acids long. The CDR3 region is CASSSQRNEKLFF. The CDR3 nucleotides read TGTGCCAGCAGCTCACAGCGGAATGAAAAACTGTTTTTT.

The chain combines TRBV24-1 with TRBJ2-7; weak D call: TRBD1 (5 bases). CDR1 is KGHDR, CDR2 SFDVKD, per germline. Trimming left V 3 bases short and J 0 bases short, with 11 bases between. This CDR3 has 15 residues. The CDR3 protein is CATSDQTEHSYEQYF. DNA of the CDR3: TGTGCCACCAGTGATCAGACAGAGCACTCCTACGAGCAGTACTTC.

This clone came up once. For the CDR3, the DNA is TGTGCCAGCAATGGACAGGTGAACACTGAAGCTTTCTTT. This encodes CASNGQVNTEAFF. V and J are TRBV12-3 or TRBV12-4 and TRBJ1-1; 7 bases map to TRBD1. This CDR3 contains 13 residues. With V trimmed by 7 bases and J by 0 bases, 2 bases remained unmatched.

In its sample, this clone was seen a few times. This chain joins TRBV28 and TRBJ1-5, with D tentatively TRBD1 (6 bases). This CDR3 has 14 residues. Germline-derived CDR1 and CDR2 are MDHEN and SYDVKM. The V gene lost 7 bases and the J gene lost 5 bases, with 15 bases spanning the gap. The CDR3 bases are TGTGCCAGCACTGTTGGGGGGGCGGATCAGCCCCAGCATTTT. As protein: CASTVGGADQPQHF. The full variable domain, rest sourced from reference TRBV28 and TRBJ1-5, is DVKVTQSSRYLVKRTGEKVFLECVQDMDHENMFWYRQDPGLGLRLIYFSYDVKMKEKGDIPEGYSVSREKKERFSLILESASTNQTSMYLCASTVGGADQPQHFGDGTRLSIL.

The chain joins TRBV7-2 to TRBJ2-5; D might be TRBD2 (5 bases). Looked up from germline, CDR1 is SGHTA and CDR2 is FQGNSA. Trimming stripped 8 bases from V and 7 bases from J, with 26 bases between. CDR3 size: 16 residues. The CDR3 reads CASLMLLLEGAGTQYF. The CDR3 nucleotides read TGTGCCAGCCTCATGCTACTTCTCGAGGGCGCGGGGACCCAGTACTTC.

About this clone: The junction shows a germline mismatch at one end, possibly a read error. The chain uses TRBV5-1 and TRBJ2-2; maybe TRBD1 (5 bases). The CDR3 totals 15 residues. Germline V gene sequence: CDR1 SGHRS, CDR2 YFSETQ. In nucleotides, the CDR3 is TGCGCCAGCAGGTTGGACGCAGGGCACACCGGGGAGCTGTTTTTT. Translated, it gives CASRLDAGHTGELFF. Variable domain in full (rest from reference TRBV5-1 and TRBJ2-2): KAGVTQTPRYLIKTRGQQVTLSCSPISGHRSVSWYQQTPGQGLQFLFEYFSETQRNKGNFPGRFSGRQFSNSRSEMNVSTLELGDSALYLCASRLDAGHTGELFFGEGSRLTVL.

J is TRBJ2-1 and V is TRBV27; tentatively, D is TRBD1 (6 bases). The germline V gene has CDR1 MNHEY and CDR2 SMNVEV (reference sequence). This CDR3 contains 15 residues. V gave up 7 bases and J gave up 2 bases, with 15 bases separating them. The CDR3 nucleotides read TGTGCCAGCAACCTACAGGGCGGCACCTACAATGAGCAGTTCTTC. Translated: CASNLQGGTYNEQFF.

The genes are TRBV7-2 and TRBJ2-7, with TRBD2 matching over 12 bases. Germline assignment: CDR1 SGHTA and CDR2 FQGNSA. With V trimmed by 5 bases and J by 7 bases, 6 bases remained unmatched. The CDR3 runs 14 residues. The CDR3 loop is CASSPGTSGWEQYF. In nucleotides, the CDR3 is TGTGCCAGCAGCCCCGGGACTAGCGGGTGGGAGCAGTACTTC.